The entry that follows covers one TCR beta chain sequence. This clone showed up just a few times. It lacks a known antigen. Per-nucleotide qualities are absent, and no much larger clonotype sits a single base away. These data come from a study of blood T cell repertoires in COVID-19 (dated by TCRdb to the early 2020s). Background on the whole study: Collaborator samples came from the United States, Italy and Spain and covered acute and convalescent phases of COVID-19. The repertoires were released in a freely available public database intended as a resource for research on the immune response to SARS-CoV-2. Deeply sampled blood TCRbeta repertoires from subjects exposed to, actively infected with, or recovered from COVID-19 were included in the dataset. Sample metadata almost always included a de-identified subject ID, COVID-19 status, age in years and sex. The samples were drawn from two sources: the first 160 participants of the ongoing ImmuneRACE study, and 950 to 1,500 subjects contributed by 6 global collaborators. Where available, HLA class I and class II types were obtained from metadata supplied by the sample provider rather than from assay-based typing. The material from the prospective study consisted of cDNA or gDNA derived from T cells, B-cell-depleted T cells, or PBMCs. Beyond this particular receptor, the publication reports: The amount of clinical and demographic metadata varied by source and participant and was provided uncurated.

Collaborating institutions collected whole blood in K2EDTA tubes following their own protocols. For TCRbeta analysis, collaborators shipped samples as frozen whole blood, isolated PBMCs, or DNA extracted from either of those sample types. The CDR3 has 14 amino acids, counting the end cysteine and phenylalanine. Of the read, only the CDR3 DNA is kept; its 42 bases are in frame from base 1. Relative to germline, V is 5 bases shorter and J is 3 bases shorter, with 13 bases between their ends. The germline V gene (reference sequence) sets CDR1 to MNHEY and CDR2 to SMNVEV. TCRbeta CDR3 regions were amplified from genomic DNA by means of the immunoSEQ Assay, a bias-controlled multiplex PCR. Regarding the original processing steps: Within the assay, amplification of reference gene primers was used to estimate how many nucleated cells each sample contained. To quantify the absolute abundance of each unique TCRbeta CDR3 rearrangement, sequence reads were collapsed and filtered. For each sample, productive Simpson clonality was calculated as the square root of Simpson's diversity index across productive rearrangements. TCRdb stores this immuneACCESS table with in-frame sequences only. Part of the clones is absent; in the studies checked, under half of the shortfall reflects unresolved V genes, and no reason is known for the rest. Clonal size and the V and J genes are those of that table, whereas D and trimming came from the DNA. The sample yields roughly 130,000 clones; approximately 87% were counted once. The ten largest clones add up to 3.6% of the sample.

Sequencing was done on a sample of peripheral blood. The rearrangement joined TRBV27 to TRBJ1-2; the D segment cannot be called with confidence. This TCR came from a woman aged 55-70 years with acute or convalescent COVID-19. The encoded CDR3 is CASSLEAGYYGYTF. The base sequence is TGTGCCAGCAGTCTTGAGGCGGGGTACTATGGCTACACCTTC.